This TCR beta chain was sequenced for a study of regulatory T cells in long-lasting Graves disease. Study-wide results and limits: Favoring TRBV28, TRBJ1-2 and TRBJ2-5 was a feature seen in persistent disease. Shared public clonotypes totalled around 2,900 in persistent patients, compared with 966 in new patients. What was studied was peripheral blood only, and not thyroid tissue.

Building the TCR beta libraries relied on iRepertoire HTBI primers, and CDR3 regions underwent Arm-PCR. Source study methods: The identification of 50 to 65 TRBV and 14 to 15 TRBJ segments was made across samples. TCRdb recomputed calls from the multiplex PCR reads with MiXCR, one row per CDR3 protein. None of the V and J calls come from the authors' own analysis; TCRdb made them. The sample lists about 660,000 distinct CDR3 sequences, roughly 30% occurring once. This CDR3 contains 14 residues. CDR1 LNHDA and CDR2 SQIVND come from the germline V gene (reference sequence). Trimming shortened V by 7 bases and J by 3 bases, and 13 bases separated the two germline ends. The time point was: persistent/refractory GD, antithyroid drugs over 5 years with positive TRAb. Making the TCR library involved RNA that had been extracted from PBMCs. Turning to this clonotype: The antigen remains unidentified.

The source material was peripheral blood mononuclear cells (PBMCs), sampled when the disease was refractory, from a patient treated with antithyroid drugs. The sequence was collected from a female donor with Graves disease. The chain carries TRBV19 and TRBJ1-3; D might be TRBD1 (6 bases). The CDR3, as DNA: TGTGCCAGTAATTTGGGGGCGAGTGGAAACACCATATATTTT. Its translation is CASNLGASGNTIYF.